The clone carrying this T cell receptor (beta chain) was observed a handful of times. Its target is unknown. These data originate in a study of T cell repertoires in cytomegalovirus infection. Background on the study: An indication of both CMV infection and matching HLA type came from public TCR beta signatures. Study-level results: In two of eight donors, the top clonotype was HLA-C-restricted CMV-specific. There were carriers of CMV plus the relevant HLA, and cumulative public TCR beta family frequency identified them.

The CDR3 runs to 14 residues. Trimming removed 1 base from V and 5 bases from J, with 11 bases in between. The V gene's germline CDR1 is SEHNR and CDR2 FQNEAQ (reference sequence). TCRdb reanalysed the reads using MiXCR and keeps one entry per CDR3 protein. The table includes approximately 190,000 distinct CDR3 sequences, approximately 30% detected once. This receptor was identified in a human donor in good health (CMV status not recorded). Some clones in this sample may be carry-over from other donors' samples. V gene TRBV7-9 combines with J gene TRBJ1-1; D call uncertain. The sequenced sample consisted of PBMCs. CDR3 protein: CASSLGASRTEAFF. CDR3 nucleotides: TGTGCCAGCAGCTTAGGGGCCAGTAGGACTGAAGCTTTCTTT.